This entry describes one T cell receptor (beta chain). What it binds is not known. This sample is part of a study of cytomegalovirus exposure and HLA in healthy donors. Study at large: The 110 or so validation repertoires used the same platform as the roughly 610 first-cohort repertoires, a later analysis reported. General observations from the study: Subsequent analysis showed first-cohort TCR clusters tending to co-occur in over a hundred validation repertoires. Most TCR sequences were uncommon, yet certain public TCRs appeared in many donors.

Sequenced by immunoSEQ multiplex PCR; TCRdb stores in-frame clones only, minus some. The sample holds 180,000 or so clones, approximately 89% seen once. The germline V gene encodes CDR1 SGDLS and CDR2 YYNGEE. This CDR3 contains 16 residues. Trimming cost V 3 bases and J 3 bases; bases outside gene matches: 9. J is TRBJ1-3 and V is TRBV9; TRBD1 aligns across 7 bases. Sequencing input: PBMCs. The sequence came from a man between 25 and 39 years old in good health and CMV-seropositive. The CDR3 loop is CASSGDRDSFGNTIYF. Written as DNA, the CDR3 is TGTGCCAGCAGCGGTGACAGGGACAGCTTTGGAAACACCATATATTTT. Variable domain in full (rest from reference TRBV9 and TRBJ1-3): DSGVTQTPKHLITATGQRVTLRCSPRSGDLSVYWYQQSLDQGLQFLIQYYNGEERAKGNILERFSAQQFPDLHSELNLSSLELGDSALYFCASSGDRDSFGNTIYFGEGSWLTVV.